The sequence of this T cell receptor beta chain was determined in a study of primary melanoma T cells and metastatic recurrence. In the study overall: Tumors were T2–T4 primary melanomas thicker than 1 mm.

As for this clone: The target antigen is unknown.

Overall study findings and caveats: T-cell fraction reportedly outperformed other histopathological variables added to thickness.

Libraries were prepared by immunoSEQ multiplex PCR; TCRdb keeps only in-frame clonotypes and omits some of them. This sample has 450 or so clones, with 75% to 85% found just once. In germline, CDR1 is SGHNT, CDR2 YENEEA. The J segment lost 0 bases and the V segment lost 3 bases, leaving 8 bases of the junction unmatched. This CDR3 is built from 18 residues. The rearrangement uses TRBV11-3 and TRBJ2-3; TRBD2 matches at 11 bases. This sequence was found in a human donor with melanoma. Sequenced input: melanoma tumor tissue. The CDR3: CASSFSRLAGISTDTQYF. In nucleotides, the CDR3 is TGTGCCAGCAGCTTCTCAAGACTAGCGGGAATCAGCACAGATACGCAGTATTTT.